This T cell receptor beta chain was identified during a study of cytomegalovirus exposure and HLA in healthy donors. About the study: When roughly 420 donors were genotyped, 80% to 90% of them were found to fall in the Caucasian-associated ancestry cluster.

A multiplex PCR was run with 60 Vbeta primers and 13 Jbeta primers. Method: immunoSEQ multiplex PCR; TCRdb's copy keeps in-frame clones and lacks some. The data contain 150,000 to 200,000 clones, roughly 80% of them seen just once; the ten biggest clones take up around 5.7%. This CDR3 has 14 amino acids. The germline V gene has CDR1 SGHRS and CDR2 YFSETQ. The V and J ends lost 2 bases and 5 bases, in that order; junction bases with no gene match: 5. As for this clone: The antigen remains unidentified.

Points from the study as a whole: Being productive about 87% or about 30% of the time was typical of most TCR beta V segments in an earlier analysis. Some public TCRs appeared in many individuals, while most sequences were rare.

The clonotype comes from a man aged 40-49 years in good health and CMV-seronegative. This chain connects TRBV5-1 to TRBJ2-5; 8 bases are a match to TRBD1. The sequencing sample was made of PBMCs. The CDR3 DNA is TGCGCCAGCAGCTTCGGACAGGGTGAGGAGACCCAGTACTTC. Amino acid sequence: CASSFGQGEETQYF.